The sequence of this TCR beta chain was determined in a study of OX40 agonist ivuxolimab in advanced cancers. Study overall: Dose-escalation cases comprised hepatocellular carcinoma, melanoma, renal cell or head and neck cancer. Therapy given before enrollment (anti-PD-1, anti-PD-L1 or anti-CTLA-4) was allowed, and around 41% had some.

Measured with immunoSEQ multiplex PCR; TCRdb has only the in-frame clones, and not every one. The sample lists some 130,000 clones, roughly nine tenths occurring once. The CDR3 loop spans 15 amino acids. Germline-derived CDR1 and CDR2 are SGHVS and FNYEAQ. With 5 bases removed from V and 3 bases from J, the gap between germline ends came to 16 bases. As for this clone: The antigen remains undetermined.

Study outcomes and limitations: Among T cells, CD8+ cells averaged more expanded clones than CD4+ cells. Specificity for antigen went undetermined in the expanded peripheral T cells.

The chain carries TRBV7-6 and TRBJ1-2; D remains ambiguous. The starting material was CD4+ or CD8+ T cells sorted from blood, obtained in a trial of the OX40 agonist ivuxolimab. The TCR comes from an adult with an advanced solid tumor such as melanoma, head and neck, liver or kidney cancer. CDR3 region: CASSQRPTADYGYTF. CDR3 DNA sequence: TGTGCCAGCAGCCAAAGGCCGACGGCCGACTATGGCTACACCTTC.